This T cell receptor (beta chain) stems from a study of T cell repertoires in cytomegalovirus infection. About the research overall: TCR beta signatures that were public indicated CMV infection and matching HLA type.

MiXCR was run by TCRdb on the reads, yielding one entry per CDR3 protein. This table holds around 130,000 distinct CDR3 sequences, roughly 8.2% found once. Unmatched junction bases numbered 15, after V lost 8 bases and J lost 5 bases. The CDR3 contains 15 residues. Germline lookup yields CDR1 SQVTM and CDR2 ANQGSEA. There are many counts of this clonotype. Its matching antigen is unknown. Study-level findings and limits: CMV carriers having the relevant HLA were flagged by cumulative public TCR beta family frequency.

The genes are TRBV29-1 and TRBJ1-2, with 9 bases that match TRBD1. The sequence was obtained from a human donor in good health (CMV status not recorded). Some clones in this sample may be carry-over from other donors' samples. The material sequenced was PBMCs. The CDR3 sequence is CSSLDRGRTGYGYTF. The CDR3 DNA is TGCAGCTCCCTGGACAGGGGCCGAACGGGGTATGGCTACACCTTC.